The T cell receptor beta chain described here comes from a study of blood T cell repertoires in COVID-19. Sequencing was performed with immunoSEQ multiplex PCR; in TCRdb, only in-frame clones are kept and a portion is missing. Of roughly 160,000 clones in the sample, over 75% were seen once. The CDR3 totals 17 residues. V lost 1 base and J lost 6; bases outside the gene matches: 10. Germline V gives CDR1 LNHNV, CDR2 YYDKDF (reference sequence). The clonotype originates from a woman aged 45-60 years who had recovered from COVID-19. Sequencing input: PBMCs or T cells enriched from blood (not recorded which). This chain joins TRBV15 and TRBJ2-3; TRBD2 matches 10 bases. This chain's CDR3 is CATSRVGSSGRRDTQYF. CDR3 bases: TGTGCCACCAGCAGAGTAGGGTCTAGCGGGAGAAGGGATACGCAGTATTTT. Filled out from reference TRBV15 and TRBJ2-3, the complete variable domain reads DAMVIQNPRYQVTQFGKPVTLSCSQTLNHNVMYWYQQKSSQAPKLLFHYYDKDFNNEADTPDNFQSRRPNTSFCFLDIRSPGLGDTAMYLCATSRVGSSGRRDTQYFGPGTRLTVL.